This passage covers 27 T cell receptor beta chains from one sample sequenced in a study of identifying expanded T cells in peripheral blood. Profiling relied on immunoSEQ multiplex PCR, and the TCRdb table lists in-frame clones only, not all of them. The repertoire has 60,000 to 65,000 clones, around 86% of them found once; the top ten carry about a fifth. Specimen: blood. These receptors all stem from a person aged 18 to 75 in good health.

Regarding this clone: Other nucleotide sequences in the sample specify the same CDR3. The chain uses TRBV6-1 and TRBJ2-7; 8 bases map to TRBD1. The CDR3 has 14 amino acids. V lost 1 base to trimming and J lost 3 bases; unmatched junction nucleotides: 2. Germline loops: CDR1 MNHNS, CDR2 SASEGT. The CDR3 nucleotides are TGTGCCAGCAGTGAAGGAACAGGGGGCTACGAGCAGTACTTC. Residues: CASSEGTGGYEQYF.

A single count supports this clone. The V call is TRBV15, the J call TRBJ2-3, with TRBD2 identical over 11 bases. This CDR3 is 17 amino acids long. V shed 4 bases, J shed 1 base, and the junction held 7 bases outside the gene matches. From germline, CDR1 is LNHNV and CDR2 YYDKDF (reference sequence). CDR3 sequence (DNA): TGTGCCACCAGCACCGGGGAGACTAGCGGGGGCACAGATACGCAGTATTTT. Encoded protein: CATSTGETSGGTDTQYF.

This clone occurred a few times. The chain carries TRBV6-5 and TRBJ1-2; unclear D gene. Germline V gene sequence: CDR1 MNHEY, CDR2 SVGAGI. The V end lost 7 bases, the J end lost 7 bases, and 13 bases lay between the germline ends. The CDR3 consists of 12 residues. The CDR3 region is CASINSAGGYTF. The CDR3 DNA sequence: TGTGCCAGCATCAACTCGGCGGGTGGCTACACCTTC.

V usage is TRBV18 and J usage is TRBJ2-7; tentative D call: TRBD1 (6 bases). This CDR3 is built from 15 residues. V gave up 2 bases and J gave up 3 bases, with 14 bases separating them. CDR1 is KGHSH and CDR2 is LQKENI in the germline V gene. This chain's CDR3 is CASSPTAGQHYEQYF. In DNA form, the CDR3 reads TGTGCCAGCTCACCAACAGCCGGACAGCACTACGAGCAGTACTTC.

The V gene is TRBV7-8, the J gene TRBJ2-1, with 8 bases identical to TRBD2. Germline loops: CDR1 SGHVS, CDR2 FQNEAQ. The V and J ends lost 1 base and 5 bases, in that order; junction bases with no gene match: 7. There are 16 residues in the CDR3. Here the CDR3 reads CASSLEFSGVDNEQFF. The CDR3 DNA follows: TGTGCCAGCAGCTTAGAATTTAGCGGGGTCGACAATGAGCAGTTCTTC. The whole variable domain, remainder taken from reference TRBV7-8 and TRBJ2-1, is GAGVSQSPRYKVAKRGQDVALRCDPISGHVSLFWYQQALGQGPEFLTYFQNEAQLDKSGLPSDRFFAERPEGSVSTLKIQRTQQEDSAVYLCASSLEFSGVDNEQFFGPGTRLTVL.

V usage is TRBV2 and J usage is TRBJ1-4; D unresolved. V lost 4 bases and J lost 4, with 7 bases in between. The CDR3 totals 13 residues. Germline values: CDR1 SNHLY, CDR2 FYNNEI. CDR3 nucleotides: TGTGCCAGCAGTGGTCACGGTAATGAAAAACTGTTTTTT. As protein: CASSGHGNEKLFF.

The chain links TRBV6-1 to TRBJ1-2, with 7 nucleotides matching TRBD1. The CDR3 is 13 amino acids. The V gene end was trimmed by 6 bases and the J gene end by 6 bases; junction bases not matched to a gene: 7. CDR1 and CDR2 (germline): MNHNS, SASEGT. The CDR3 sequence is CASSLQGPDGYTF. DNA for the CDR3: TGTGCCAGCAGCCTACAGGGGCCGGATGGCTACACCTTC.

The chain combines TRBV5-6 with TRBJ2-2; a weak D match, TRBD1 (6 bases). From germline, CDR1 is SGHDT and CDR2 YYEEEE. The CDR3 length is 14 residues. V lost 4 bases, J lost 6 bases, and 13 bases lay in between. CDR3 sequence reads: CASSRNRVAGELFF. The DNA for the CDR3 is TGTGCCAGCAGCCGTAACAGGGTCGCCGGGGAGCTGTTTTTT.

To note about this clone: Additional DNA sequences in this sample encode the identical CDR3. The V gene is TRBV6-5, the J gene TRBJ1-5; D is unresolved. This CDR3 has 14 residues. V shed 5 bases and J shed 2 bases, with 10 bases lying between them. Germline V gene lookup returns CDR1 MNHEY and CDR2 SVGAGI. CDR3: CASSGRAGNQPQHF. Here the CDR3 DNA reads TGTGCCAGCAGTGGGAGGGCAGGCAATCAGCCCCAGCATTTT.

This clone was recorded only once. J is TRBJ1-2 and V is TRBV2; the match to TRBD1 covers 8 bases. The CDR3 spans 14 residues. CDR1 and CDR2 (germline): SNHLY, FYNNEI. V lost 6 bases to trimming and J lost 5 bases; unmatched junction nucleotides: 8. The CDR3 region is CASRTTGDIYGYTF. CDR3 nucleotides: TGTGCCAGCAGAACGACAGGGGATATATATGGCTACACCTTC.

J is TRBJ1-2 and V is TRBV5-4, with a possible D match to TRBD1 (5 bases). V lost 4 bases and J 4 bases, leaving 20 bases between the germline ends. The CDR3 is 16 residues long. CDR1 is SGHNT and CDR2 is YYREEE in the germline V gene (reference sequence). The CDR3 sequence: CASSQGTIQPVYGYTF. The CDR3 bases are TGTGCCAGCAGCCAGGGTACAATCCAACCAGTCTATGGCTACACCTTC.

The V and J genes are TRBV11-3 and TRBJ2-7, with D tentatively TRBD2 (7 bases). The germline CDR1 and CDR2 sequences are SGHNT and YENEEA. Trimming took off 5 bases at V and 7 bases at J, with 18 bases between the two ends. This CDR3 is 14 amino acids long. CDR3 region: CASSPGGAPREQYF. Written as DNA, the CDR3 is TGTGCCAGCAGCCCTGGGGGGGCCCCTAGGGAGCAGTACTTC.

The J gene is TRBJ1-4, the V gene TRBV28; 10 nucleotides align to TRBD1. The CDR3 is 13 amino acids. CDR1 MDHEN and CDR2 SYDVKM come from the germline V gene. After removal of 6 bases from V and 10 bases from J, the junction contained 5 bases not matched to a gene. The CDR3 loop is CASSVWTGGKLFF. As DNA, the CDR3 is TGTGCCAGCAGCGTCTGGACAGGGGGAAAACTGTTTTTT. Full variable domain (remainder filled in from reference TRBV28 and TRBJ1-4): DVKVTQSSRYLVKRTGEKVFLECVQDMDHENMFWYRQDPGLGLRLIYFSYDVKMKEKGDIPEGYSVSREKKERFSLILESASTNQTSMYLCASSVWTGGKLFFGSGTQLSVL.

V usage is TRBV5-1 and J usage is TRBJ2-5, with 8 bases lining up with TRBD1. The CDR3 length is 14 residues. Germline V gene data show CDR1 as SGHRS and CDR2 as YFSETQ. The V segment lost 5 bases and the J segment 5 bases; nucleotides outside the gene matches: 8. The CDR3 is CASSSGQGLETQYF. As DNA, the CDR3 is TGCGCCAGCAGTTCAGGACAGGGCCTGGAGACCCAGTACTTC. The full variable domain, its missing parts supplied by reference TRBV5-1 and TRBJ2-5, is KAGVTQTPRYLIKTRGQQVTLSCSPISGHRSVSWYQQTPGQGLQFLFEYFSETQRNKGNFPGRFSGRQFSNSRSEMNVSTLELGDSALYLCASSSGQGLETQYFGPGTRLLVL.

V gene TRBV5-5 combines with J gene TRBJ2-7, with D perhaps matching TRBD1 or TRBD2 (5 bases each). Per germline, CDR1 SGHKS and CDR2 YYEKEE (reference sequence). With 5 bases removed from V and 1 base from J, the gap between germline ends came to 13 bases. There are 14 residues in the CDR3. The CDR3 bases are TGTGCCAGCAGGGGACCGGGGAGTTCCTACGAGCAGTACGTC. Residues: CASRGPGSSYEQYV.

The gene calls are TRBV5-6 and TRBJ2-4; 7 nucleotides line up with TRBD2. Germline V lookup: CDR1 SGHDT, CDR2 YYEEEE. This CDR3 is 14 amino acids long. The V and J ends lost 4 bases and 5 bases, in that order; junction bases with no gene match: 6. The CDR3 region is CASSPGLSENIQYF. In nucleotides, the CDR3 is TGTGCCAGCAGCCCGGGACTATCGGAAAACATTCAGTACTTC.

The chain joins TRBV27 to TRBJ1-2; 8 bases map to TRBD1. The CDR3 contains 14 residues. V shed 6 bases, J shed 2 bases, and the junction held 5 bases outside the gene matches. Germline assignment: CDR1 MNHEY and CDR2 SMNVEV (reference sequence). The CDR3 region has the DNA TGTGCCAGCAGCCAATACAGGGGGAACTATGGCTACACCTTC. Its translation: CASSQYRGNYGYTF.

The rearrangement uses TRBV7-8 and TRBJ1-5; maybe TRBD1 (6 bases). The V gene lost 5 bases and the J gene lost 5 bases, with 22 bases spanning the gap. CDR1 is SGHVS and CDR2 is FQNEAQ in the germline V gene. The CDR3 is made up of 17 amino acids. CDR3 coding DNA: TGTGCCAGCAGCCATGGTGATGGTGCAGGGGATTATCAGCCCCAGCATTTT. Amino acids: CASSHGDGAGDYQPQHF.

CDR3 sequence (DNA): TGTGCCAGTAGTAGGGGCGTTCTGCCAGGCACAGATACGCAGTATTTT. It specifies CASSRGVLPGTDTQYF. The chain combines TRBV19 with TRBJ2-3, with D perhaps matching TRBD1 (5 bases). CDR1 is LNHDA and CDR2 is SQIVND in the germline V gene (reference sequence). The germline V and J ends were trimmed by 4 bases and 1 base, with 15 bases remaining between them. This CDR3 region has 16 residues.

V usage is TRBV7-2 and J usage is TRBJ1-4; no firm D call. With 2 bases removed from V and 4 bases from J, the gap between germline ends came to 17 bases. The CDR3 contains 17 residues. Germline V gene sequence: CDR1 SGHTA, CDR2 FQGNSA. Written as DNA, the CDR3 is TGTGCCAGCAGCTTATTCCCAGTTGGAAGTGGTAATGAAAAACTGTTTTTT. Protein: CASSLFPVGSGNEKLFF.

This sequence joins TRBV10-3 and TRBJ1-2; 8 bases align to TRBD1. There are 14 residues in the CDR3. The germline gives CDR1 ENHRY, CDR2 SYGVKD. V dropped 0 bases and J dropped 8; count of bases not matched to a gene: 5. The CDR3, as DNA: TGTGCCATCAGTGAGTCGACAGGGGCAGGCGGCTACACCTTC. This encodes CAISESTGAGGYTF.

V usage is TRBV21-1 and J usage is TRBJ2-6; TRBD1, the table's D call, lacks a check against the DNA. TRBV21-1 is tagged as a pseudogene. This CDR3 contains 16 residues. CDR3 loop: CASSKVTNSGANVLTF. The DNA for the CDR3 is TGTGCCAGCAGCAAAGTTACAAACTCTGGGGCCAACGTCCTGACTTTC.

V and J are TRBV21-1 and TRBJ2-7; the table's D gene call, TRBD2, was not cross checked with the DNA. TRBV21-1 corresponds to a pseudogene. This CDR3 has 13 amino acids. CDR3 protein: CATKGGGCDEQYV. The DNA for the CDR3 is TGTGCCACCAAGGGGGGGGGATGTGACGAGCAGTACGTC.

The CDR3: CASSSAGGPNNEQFF. The CDR3 DNA sequence: TGTGCCAGCAGTTCGGCGGGAGGGCCTAACAATGAGCAGTTCTTC. The J gene is TRBJ2-1, the V gene TRBV6-5; 9 bases are shared with TRBD2. In germline, CDR1 is MNHEY, CDR2 SVGAGI. Trimming removed 4 bases from V and 5 bases from J; junction bases left unmatched: 6. The CDR3 has 15 residues.

The CDR3 nucleotides read TGTGCCAGCAGCCAAACCTTACTAGCGGGTATGAAAGAGACCCAGTACTTC. Its translation: CASSQTLLAGMKETQYF. The chain recombines TRBV7-3 with TRBJ2-5; 9 bases agree with TRBD2. Germline CDR1 and CDR2: SGHTA and FQGTGA. There are 17 residues in the CDR3. Trimming cost V 5 bases and J 3 bases; bases outside gene matches: 13.

The chain joins TRBV10-1 to TRBJ1-5; D may be TRBD1 (5 bases). In germline, CDR1 is WNHNN, CDR2 SYGVQD (reference sequence). This CDR3 region has 15 residues. The V and J ends lost 4 bases and 4 bases respectively, with 14 bases between them. The CDR3 is CASSVKWGTNQPQHF. The CDR3 DNA reads TGCGCCAGCAGTGTCAAATGGGGGACGAATCAGCCCCAGCATTTT.

The genes are TRBV5-6 and TRBJ2-6; a possible D gene is TRBD1 (6 bases). The germline gives CDR1 SGHDT, CDR2 YYEEEE. The CDR3 covers 15 residues. With 4 bases removed from V and 1 base from J, the gap between germline ends came to 9 bases. DNA of the CDR3: TGTGCCAGCAGCAGCACAGGGTCTGGGGCCAACGTCCTGACTTTC. Residues: CASSSTGSGANVLTF.